This TCR beta chain was sequenced for a study of PD-1 blockade in classical Hodgkin lymphoma. General study findings and limits: Healthy donors were reported to have higher baseline TCR diversity than newly diagnosed patients. Unlike CD8+ TCR diversity, which did not rise significantly by C4D1, CD4+ TCR diversity did. Why repertoires differed is undefined; disease activity or prior therapy possibly contributed.

Time point given: cycle 4 day 1 (C4D1), after less than 7 weeks of nivolumab. In every patient, relapse followed autologous stem cell transplantation, while exposure to brentuximab vedotin differed. As concerns this clone: Its antigen is unknown.

This CDR3 is 17 amino acids long. V was cut by 2 bases and J by 0 bases, with 16 bases left in between. Germline-derived CDR1 and CDR2 are SGHTA and FQGNSA. Sequencing was performed with immunoSEQ multiplex PCR; in TCRdb, only in-frame clones are kept and a portion is missing. The sample contains tens of thousands of clones, 77% of which appear only once. The source is a human donor with classical Hodgkin lymphoma. The specimen was peripheral blood mononuclear cells (PBMCs), collected before the fourth cycle of nivolumab. This chain uses TRBV7-2 with TRBJ1-1; D may be TRBD1 (5 bases). The CDR3 reads CASSLRPRVGLNTEAFF. The CDR3 DNA is TGTGCCAGCAGCTTAAGGCCCAGGGTTGGGTTGAACACTGAAGCTTTCTTT.